The 27 T cell receptor beta chains given below trace back to one sample, sequenced in a study of T cell repertoires and HLA-DP antigens. These receptors are not linked to any known antigen. Repertoires were generated with immunoSEQ multiplex PCR, while TCRdb's copy carries only in-frame clones and drops some. The repertoire holds around 100,000 clones, with 80% to 95% as singletons. Specimen: CD4+ T cells from PBMCs. Receptors were obtained from a woman aged 18-29 years in good health and CMV-seronegative.

This clone was found once. The chain links TRBV5-6 to TRBJ1-2; 10 bases map to TRBD1. The CDR3 length is 16 residues. Trimming cost V 2 bases and J 5 bases; bases outside gene matches: 9. Germline V gene lookup returns CDR1 SGHDT and CDR2 YYEEEE. CDR3 sequence reads: CASSLIPGQGSYGYTF. The CDR3 region has the DNA TGTGCCAGCAGCTTAATCCCGGGACAGGGGAGTTATGGCTACACCTTC.

The chain couples TRBV5-1 to TRBJ1-1; 8 nucleotides align to TRBD1. With V trimmed by 0 bases and J by 5 bases, 6 bases remained unmatched. The CDR3 extends over 15 amino acids. CDR1 and CDR2 (germline): SGHRS, YFSETQ. In nucleotides, the CDR3 is TGCGCCAGCAGCTTGGTGGGCAGGGGGCAAACTGAAGCTTTCTTT. Encoded protein: CASSLVGRGQTEAFF.

The chain combines TRBV19 with TRBJ2-5, with D possibly matching TRBD2 (6 bases). The CDR3 is made up of 14 amino acids. Germline values: CDR1 LNHDA, CDR2 SQIVND (reference sequence). The germline V and J ends were trimmed by 5 bases and 5 bases, with 15 bases remaining between them. The CDR3 reads CASSSQTGRETQYF. For the CDR3, the DNA is TGTGCCAGTAGTTCCCAGACGGGGAGGGAGACCCAGTACTTC.

The gene calls are TRBV4-2 and TRBJ2-3; the D gene could be TRBD1 or TRBD2 (5 bases each). The CDR3 contains 13 residues. Trimming cost V 4 bases and J 4 bases, with 9 bases left between them. Germline CDR1 is LGHNA and CDR2 is YNFKEQ. CDR3: CASSRDPSDTQYF. CDR3 DNA sequence: TGTGCCAGCAGCCGGGACCCGTCAGATACGCAGTATTTT.

The chain links TRBV5-1 to TRBJ2-3, with TRBD1 identical over 12 bases. V lost 5 bases to trimming and J lost 4 bases; unmatched junction nucleotides: 8. Per the germline V gene, CDR1 is SGHRS and CDR2 is YFSETQ. This CDR3 region has 16 residues. In DNA form, the CDR3 reads TGCGCCAGCAGACCGGGACAGGGGGCAGCATCAGATACGCAGTATTTT. It translates to CASRPGQGAASDTQYF.

The V call is TRBV9, the J call TRBJ2-3; TRBD2 aligns across 9 bases. The CDR3 sequence is 16 residues long. V was clipped by 0 bases and J by 2 bases; unmatched bases: 4. Germline-derived CDR1 and CDR2 are SGDLS and YYNGEE. The CDR3 loop reads CASSVDERGATDTQYF. CDR3 coding DNA: TGTGCCAGCAGCGTAGACGAGCGGGGGGCCACAGATACGCAGTATTTT.

The CDR3 DNA reads TGCGCCAGCAGCCAAGATGAGACGCCGGAGACCCAGTACTTC. Protein sequence: CASSQDETPETQYF. The chain links TRBV4-3 to TRBJ2-5; D gene uncertain. The CDR3 totals 14 residues. V was pared by 0 bases and J by 5 bases, with 10 bases between. Looked up from germline, CDR1 is LGHNA and CDR2 is YSLEER.

The chain carries TRBV5-8 and TRBJ2-7; unclear D gene. This CDR3 has 11 residues. Germline V gene sequence: CDR1 SGHTS, CDR2 YDEGEE. Trimming took 3 bases from V and 7 from J, leaving 8 bases between them. The CDR3 region has the DNA TGTGCCAGCAGCTCCAGGTTTGAGCAGTACTTC. Its translation is CASSSRFEQYF.

The chain links TRBV9 to TRBJ2-3; D unresolved. The CDR3 runs to 15 residues. V was pared by 3 bases and J by 0 bases, with 11 bases between. Per germline, CDR1 SGDLS and CDR2 YYNGEE. The CDR3 DNA sequence: TGTGCCAGCAGCGCCAGACTTGCGAGCACAGATACGCAGTATTTT. This translates into CASSARLASTDTQYF. Drawing the rest from reference TRBV9 and TRBJ2-3, the complete variable domain is DSGVTQTPKHLITATGQRVTLRCSPRSGDLSVYWYQQSLDQGLQFLIQYYNGEERAKGNILERFSAQQFPDLHSELNLSSLELGDSALYFCASSARLASTDTQYFGPGTRLTVL.

This sequence joins TRBV20-1 and TRBJ1-2; D is possibly TRBD1 (5 bases). Germline V CDR1 and CDR2: DFQATT, SNEGSKA (reference sequence). There are 11 residues in the CDR3. Trimming shortened V by 5 bases and J by 7 bases, and 11 bases separated the two germline ends. CDR3 nucleotides: TGCAGTGCTCCCCAGGGCATTGGCTACACCTTC. Translated: CSAPQGIGYTF.

The V and J genes are TRBV6-5 and TRBJ2-1; D is unresolved. Trimming left V 2 bases short and J 6 bases short, with 17 bases between. Germline CDR1 is MNHEY and CDR2 is SVGAGI. CDR3 length equals 16 residues. The CDR3 sequence is CASSYRRGVRINEQFF. CDR3 bases: TGTGCCAGCAGTTACCGGCGCGGAGTTAGGATCAATGAGCAGTTCTTC.

The rearrangement links TRBV10-3 to TRBJ2-1; D is unresolved. This CDR3 has 12 amino acids. Trimming took off 0 bases at V and 10 bases at J, with 7 bases between the two ends. CDR1 is ENHRY, CDR2 SYGVKD, per germline. This CDR3 is CAISESPGEQFF. CDR3 DNA sequence: TGTGCCATCAGTGAGTCCCCTGGGGAGCAGTTCTTC.

The rearrangement links TRBV5-1 to TRBJ1-1; unclear D gene. Germline assignment: CDR1 SGHRS and CDR2 YFSETQ. V lost 4 bases and J lost 6, with 16 bases in between. The CDR3 spans 14 residues. The CDR3 DNA reads as TGCGCCAGCAGCCTGGCCCTCTGGGCCGCTGAAGCTTTCTTT. The encoded protein is CASSLALWAAEAFF.

At least ten counts were recorded for this clone. The chain carries TRBV9 and TRBJ1-6; 9 nucleotides align to TRBD1. The CDR3 spans 14 residues. Trimming cost V 4 bases and J 9 bases; bases outside gene matches: 5. Germline loops: CDR1 SGDLS, CDR2 YYNGEE. DNA of the CDR3: TGTGCCAGCAGCCCACAGGGGGCAGGTTCACCCCTCCACTTT. It codes for CASSPQGAGSPLHF.

J is TRBJ2-3 and V is TRBV28, with TRBD1 matching over 9 bases. This CDR3 is 15 amino acids long. Unmatched junction bases numbered 4, after V lost 5 bases and J lost 1 base. Germline V gene sequence: CDR1 MDHEN, CDR2 SYDVKM. The CDR3: CASSPRTGGTDTQYF. The DNA for the CDR3 is TGTGCCAGCAGTCCCCGGACAGGGGGCACAGATACGCAGTATTTT. The whole variable domain, remainder taken from reference TRBV28 and TRBJ2-3, is DVKVTQSSRYLVKRTGEKVFLECVQDMDHENMFWYRQDPGLGLRLIYFSYDVKMKEKGDIPEGYSVSREKKERFSLILESASTNQTSMYLCASSPRTGGTDTQYFGPGTRLTVL.

The chain joins TRBV28 to TRBJ2-3, with 7 bases that match TRBD1. Germline V lookup: CDR1 MDHEN, CDR2 SYDVKM. V shed 2 bases, J shed 2 bases, and the junction held 1 base outside the gene matches. This CDR3 spans 14 amino acids. For the CDR3, the DNA is TGTGCCAGCAGTTTAGGACAGGCCACAGATACGCAGTATTTT. It translates to CASSLGQATDTQYF.

This chain connects TRBV29-1 to TRBJ1-5, with D unclear. The CDR3 extends over 12 amino acids. V lost 4 bases to trimming and J lost 5 bases, with 9 bases between them. Germline CDR1 reads SQVTM; CDR2 reads ANQGSEA. The CDR3 here is CSVGEAYQPQHF. The CDR3 DNA reads as TGCAGCGTTGGTGAAGCCTATCAGCCCCAGCATTTT.

The CDR3 is CASSISGGAAETQYF. CDR3 nucleotide sequence: TGTGCCAGCAGCATAAGCGGGGGGGCCGCAGAGACCCAGTACTTC. The chain employs TRBV7-2 and TRBJ2-5; 10 nucleotides agree with TRBD2. Germline CDR1 is SGHTA and CDR2 is FQGNSA. CDR3 length: 15 amino acids. J lost 4 bases, V lost 5 bases, and 7 bases had no gene match.

The chain recombines TRBV15 with TRBJ2-3; TRBD2 matches 9 bases. The germline V gene has CDR1 LNHNV and CDR2 YYDKDF (reference sequence). The CDR3 length is 15 residues. Trimming took 5 bases from V and 1 from J; bases not matched to a gene: 4. Here the CDR3 reads CATSGRLAGTDTQYF. DNA for the CDR3: TGTGCCACCAGCGGACGACTAGCGGGCACAGATACGCAGTATTTT.

The chain combines TRBV7-8 with TRBJ1-5; the D is unclear. CDR1 and CDR2 (germline): SGHVS, FQNEAQ. The CDR3 extends over 16 amino acids. Trimming took 2 bases from V and 2 from J, leaving 13 bases between them. The CDR3 region is CASSLRKIVGNQPQHF. DNA for the CDR3: TGTGCCAGCAGCTTACGGAAAATTGTGGGCAATCAGCCCCAGCATTTT.

The chain uses TRBV6-5 and TRBJ1-1, with 7 bases matching TRBD1. Trimming removed 6 bases from V and 4 bases from J; junction bases left unmatched: 2. The CDR3 is 12 amino acids. Per the germline V gene, CDR1 is MNHEY and CDR2 is SVGAGI. CDR3 bases: TGTGCCAGCAGCAGGGGGGGCACTGAAGCTTTCTTT. It is translated as CASSRGGTEAFF.

The chain employs TRBV7-3 and TRBJ1-1; D is undetermined. The CDR3 has 13 amino acids. Germline assignment: CDR1 SGHTA and CDR2 FQGTGA. Deletions cut 1 base from V and 4 bases from J, with 7 bases between. The CDR3 region is CASSLMGATEAFF. DNA for the CDR3: TGTGCCAGCAGCTTAATGGGAGCCACTGAAGCTTTCTTT.

The V gene is TRBV7-8, the J gene TRBJ2-5; 12 bases agree with TRBD2. The CDR3 consists of 17 residues. Per germline, CDR1 SGHVS and CDR2 FQNEAQ. The ends lost 3 bases at V and 4 bases at J; junction bases unmatched: 9. CDR3 amino acids: CASSFGLLAGGPETQYF. The CDR3 coding sequence is TGTGCCAGCAGCTTTGGTCTCCTAGCGGGGGGGCCAGAGACCCAGTACTTC. The full variable domain, rest sourced from reference TRBV7-8 and TRBJ2-5, is GAGVSQSPRYKVAKRGQDVALRCDPISGHVSLFWYQQALGQGPEFLTYFQNEAQLDKSGLPSDRFFAERPEGSVSTLKIQRTQQEDSAVYLCASSFGLLAGGPETQYFGPGTRLLVL.

This clone has more than one count but fewer than ten. The chain has TRBV10-2 and TRBJ1-2; D gene ambiguous. The CDR3 contains 13 residues. Germline loops: CDR1 WSHSY, CDR2 SAAADI. Trimming pared 3 bases from V and 6 bases from J, leaving 11 bases between. CDR3 sequence: CASSERAPHGYTF. CDR3 DNA: TGCGCCAGCAGTGAAAGGGCACCCCATGGCTACACCTTC.

This clone appeared a single time. The V gene is TRBV2, the J gene TRBJ2-3, with D unresolved. V was cut by 6 bases and J by 2 bases, with 12 bases left in between. The CDR3 has 14 amino acids. From germline, CDR1 is SNHLY and CDR2 FYNNEI. CDR3 sequence (DNA): TGTGCCAGCAGCTCAAATGGGTTCACAGATACGCAGTATTTT. Its protein product is CASSSNGFTDTQYF.

The J gene is TRBJ1-5, the V gene TRBV28; D is unclear. The CDR3 is 14 residues long. Trimming took 5 bases from V and 9 from J, leaving 17 bases between them. Per the germline V gene, CDR1 is MDHEN and CDR2 is SYDVKM. DNA for the CDR3: TGTGCCAGCAGTCCGCCACAGAGTAGGTTGCCCCAGCATTTT. Amino acid sequence: CASSPPQSRLPQHF.

This chain joins TRBV10-3 and TRBJ2-1, with 10 positions matching TRBD2. V shed 4 bases, J shed 5 bases, and the junction held 2 bases outside the gene matches. This CDR3 is 14 amino acids long. Germline lookup yields CDR1 ENHRY and CDR2 SYGVKD. CDR3 in amino acids: CAISVGTSDNEQFF. In DNA, the CDR3 is TGTGCCATCAGTGTGGGGACTAGCGACAATGAGCAGTTCTTC.